One sample yielded the 17 T cell receptor beta chains listed below, sequenced in a study of OX40 agonist ivuxolimab in advanced cancers. Profiling relied on immunoSEQ multiplex PCR, and the TCRdb table lists in-frame clones only, not all of them. The sample lists roughly 87,000 clones, about 90% occurring once. The material sequenced was CD4+ or CD8+ T cells sorted from blood, taken in a trial of the OX40 agonist ivuxolimab. The receptors stem from an adult with an advanced solid tumor such as melanoma, head and neck, liver or kidney cancer.

The chain combines TRBV4-3 with TRBJ2-4, with D hard to call. The CDR3 is made up of 14 amino acids. V shed 1 base and J shed 0 bases, with 4 bases lying between them. The germline gives CDR1 LGHNA, CDR2 YSLEER. The CDR3 region is CASSQGVAKNIQYF. Written as DNA, the CDR3 is TGCGCCAGCAGCCAAGGGGTAGCCAAAAACATTCAGTACTTC.

The chain joins TRBV7-9 to TRBJ1-2; the D is unclear. CDR1 SEHNR and CDR2 FQNEAQ come from the germline V gene (reference sequence). V gave up 4 bases and J gave up 2 bases, with 11 bases separating them. The CDR3 loop spans 14 amino acids. DNA for the CDR3: TGTGCCAGCAGCTCGGGTGAAGGAAACTATGGCTACACCTTC. This encodes CASSSGEGNYGYTF.

The chain employs TRBV7-8 and TRBJ2-1, with D maybe TRBD1 (6 bases). There are 16 residues in the CDR3. The V end was cut by 1 base, the J end by 4 bases, with 14 bases between. Germline CDR1 is SGHVS and CDR2 is FQNEAQ. The CDR3 DNA sequence: TGTGCCAGCAGCTTAGACCCGGGACAAGTTTACAATGAGCAGTTCTTC. Translated: CASSLDPGQVYNEQFF.

The chain uses TRBV6-5 and TRBJ1-5; D is uncertain. V lost 5 bases and J 6 bases, leaving 11 bases between the germline ends. Germline CDR1 and CDR2: MNHEY and SVGAGI. CDR3 length equals 13 residues. CDR3 protein: CASSPGVLQPQHF. The DNA of the CDR3 is TGTGCCAGCAGTCCGGGAGTCCTTCAGCCCCAGCATTTT.

This chain links TRBV28 with TRBJ2-7; TRBD2 agrees at 11 bases. Germline V lookup: CDR1 MDHEN, CDR2 SYDVKM. The trim removed 2 bases at V and 2 bases at J, leaving 11 bases unmatched. The CDR3 is made up of 18 amino acids. The CDR3 sequence: CASSLLSLSGGAAYEQYF. In DNA, the CDR3 is TGTGCCAGCAGTTTACTATCCCTTAGCGGGGGGGCCGCCTACGAGCAGTACTTC.

The rearrangement uses TRBV27 and TRBJ1-5; D is ambiguous. V was cut by 3 bases and J by 4 bases, with 10 bases left in between. This CDR3 is 14 amino acids long. The germline V gene encodes CDR1 MNHEY and CDR2 SMNVEV (reference sequence). The CDR3 region is CASSLNGRNQPQHF. CDR3 in DNA: TGTGCCAGCAGTTTGAACGGGAGAAATCAGCCCCAGCATTTT.

A remark on this clone: The junction departs from germline at one end; a sequencing error may be responsible. J is TRBJ2-7 and V is TRBV28; 8 positions agree with TRBD1. Per the germline V gene, CDR1 is MDHEN and CDR2 is SYDVKM. The CDR3 is 12 amino acids. The CDR3 coding sequence is TGTGCCAGCAGTTTATGGGACAGGGTCTTAACTTTC. Its translation is CASSLWDRVLTF.

The chain joins TRBV6-5 to TRBJ1-2; 7 nucleotides line up with TRBD1. CDR1 and CDR2 from the germline V gene are MNHEY and SVGAGI. This CDR3 has 14 residues. V shed 8 bases and J 7 bases; nucleotides not matched to a gene: 13. DNA for the CDR3: TGTGCCAGCGAATCAATTGACAGGGCCGGTGGCTACACCTTC. This codes for CASESIDRAGGYTF.

This clone has just one count. CDR3 loop: CASSIGERGYTF. CDR3 sequence (DNA): TGTGCCAGTAGTATCGGGGAGCGTGGCTACACCTTC. This sequence joins TRBV19 and TRBJ1-2; D uncertain. V was pared by 3 bases and J by 7 bases, with 9 bases between. CDR3 length: 12 residues. Looked up from germline, CDR1 is LNHDA and CDR2 is SQIVND (reference sequence).

This chain connects TRBV6-6 to TRBJ1-5, with TRBD1 identical over 7 bases. Per germline, CDR1 MNHNY and CDR2 SVGAGI (reference sequence). The CDR3 length is 15 residues. Trimming cost V 6 bases and J 3 bases; bases outside gene matches: 8. CDR3 DNA sequence: TGTGCCAGCAGCTACCGGGACAGCCCCAATCAGCCCCAGCATTTT. Translated, it gives CASSYRDSPNQPQHF.

The V and J genes are TRBV27 and TRBJ2-7; D tentatively fits TRBD1 or TRBD2 (6 bases each). The CDR3 totals 16 residues. The germline V gene encodes CDR1 MNHEY and CDR2 SMNVEV (reference sequence). The V gene lost 0 bases and the J gene lost 4 bases, with 16 bases spanning the gap. CDR3 sequence: CASSLSWGARVYEQYF. Here the CDR3 DNA reads TGTGCCAGCAGTTTATCCTGGGGGGCGCGGGTTTACGAGCAGTACTTC.

This chain joins TRBV7-8 and TRBJ1-1; 12 nucleotides line up with TRBD1. Germline V gives CDR1 SGHVS, CDR2 FQNEAQ. V lost 5 bases to trimming and J lost 10 bases; unmatched junction nucleotides: 14. The CDR3 has 16 residues. The CDR3: CASSASPGQGAFGAFF. CDR3 bases: TGTGCCAGCAGCGCGAGCCCGGGACAGGGGGCCTTTGGAGCTTTCTTT.

The chain employs TRBV9 and TRBJ1-1; TRBD1 matches at 7 bases. The germline V gene has CDR1 SGDLS and CDR2 YYNGEE. The ends lost 3 bases at V and 3 bases at J; junction bases unmatched: 5. CDR3 length: 14 residues. The CDR3 bases are TGTGCCAGCAGCGAAGGGGGCTGGGACACTGAAGCTTTCTTT. Encoded protein: CASSEGGWDTEAFF.

The V call is TRBV2, the J call TRBJ2-2; D is possibly TRBD1 (5 bases). V was pared by 3 bases and J by 7 bases, with 9 bases between. The germline CDR1 and CDR2 sequences are SNHLY and FYNNEI. The CDR3 is 13 residues long. CDR3: CASSDQGSGELFF. In DNA, the CDR3 is TGTGCCAGCAGTGACCAGGGCAGCGGGGAGCTGTTTTTT.

The chain links TRBV4-3 to TRBJ2-2; possible D gene TRBD2, 6 bases. Germline CDR1 LGHNA, CDR2 YSLEER. V lost 4 bases and J lost 2, with 11 bases in between. This CDR3 has 15 residues. The CDR3 reads CASSLGLLNTGELFF. The CDR3 DNA follows: TGCGCCAGCAGCCTCGGACTACTAAACACCGGGGAGCTGTTTTTT.

The chain has TRBV28 and TRBJ1-2; TRBD1 aligns across 9 bases. The germline gives CDR1 MDHEN, CDR2 SYDVKM. Trimming removed 2 bases from V and 5 bases from J; junction bases left unmatched: 6. There are 15 residues in the CDR3. The CDR3 coding sequence is TGTGCCAGCAGTTTAGGCGAGGGACAGGGATATGGCTACACCTTC. Translating gives CASSLGEGQGYGYTF.

This clone was found a few times. The genes are TRBV5-8 and TRBJ1-1; 8 nucleotides match TRBD1. This CDR3 has 14 amino acids. The germline gives CDR1 SGHTS, CDR2 YDEGEE. The ends lost 0 bases at V and 4 bases at J; junction bases unmatched: 2. The CDR3 loop is CASSLGQGFTEAFF. The CDR3 DNA follows: TGTGCCAGCAGCTTGGGACAGGGGTTCACTGAAGCTTTCTTT.